The 25 T cell receptor beta chains below were found in one sample sequenced in a study of blood T cells in healthy people across ages. The second PCR ran roughly 6 to 12 cycles with a sample-barcoded 5' primer and J-beta primers. TCRdb used MiXCR to reprocess the 5' RACE reads, holding one entry per CDR3 protein. This table holds 1.5 million to 2 million distinct CDR3 sequences, 28% found once. The source material was blood. The receptors originated from a young woman in good health.

Notes on this clonotype: This may arise from a read error, as a much more abundant clone is one base away. The V gene is TRBV12-3 or TRBV12-4, the J gene TRBJ2-7; TRBD2 aligns across 7 bases. The CDR3 covers 16 residues. The J segment lost 5 bases and the V segment lost 0 bases, leaving 10 bases of the junction unmatched. CDR3 protein: CASSLAPGGSGDEQYF. In DNA form, the CDR3 reads TGTGCCAGCAGTTTAGCGCCGGGGGGTTCGGGGGACGAGCAGTACTTC.

This clonotype was recorded a few times. The chain uses TRBV24-1 and TRBJ2-7, with D possibly called TRBD1 or TRBD2 (5 bases each). CDR1 and CDR2 from the germline V gene are KGHDR and SFDVKD. CDR3 size: 14 residues. Trimming took off 5 bases at V and 5 bases at J, with 15 bases between the two ends. CDR3 region: CATSGGQGSDEQYF. The CDR3 DNA follows: TGTGCCACCAGTGGAGGGCAGGGTAGCGACGAGCAGTACTTC.

The chain has TRBV7-2 and TRBJ2-5; 8 nucleotides align to TRBD2. The CDR3 has 17 residues. Germline V gene data show CDR1 as SGHTA and CDR2 as FQGNSA. J gave up 4 bases and V 0 bases, and 10 bases lay outside the gene matches. CDR3 nucleotides: TGTGCCAGCAGCTTAGCAGTTCCGTCGCTAGCGGGAGAGACCCAGTACTTC. Encoded protein: CASSLAVPSLAGETQYF. The entire variable domain, with the rest obtained from reference TRBV7-2 and TRBJ2-5, is as follows: GAGVSQSPSNKVTEKGKDVELRCDPISGHTALYWYRQSLGQGLEFLIYFQGNSAPDKSGLPSDRFSAERTGGSVSTLTIQRTQQEDSAVYLCASSLAVPSLAGETQYFGPGTRLLVL.

Here the CDR3 reads CASRPGTGGGEQYF. As DNA, the CDR3 is TGTGCCAGCCGTCCCGGGACAGGGGGGGGCGAGCAGTACTTC. The gene calls are TRBV12-3 or TRBV12-4 and TRBJ2-7; 11 bases map to TRBD1. The CDR3 is 14 residues long. V gave up 8 bases and J gave up 6 bases; unmatched junction bases: 9.

This clonotype was observed a handful of times. J is TRBJ2-5 and V is TRBV5-1; D is undetermined. Trimming stripped 4 bases from V and 4 bases from J, with 14 bases between. Germline lookup yields CDR1 SGHRS and CDR2 YFSETQ. CDR3 length: 14 amino acids. CDR3 bases: TGCGCCAGCAGCCCGACAACCTCCGGAGAGACCCAGTACTTC. This codes for CASSPTTSGETQYF.

This clonotype was seen ten or more times. This chain links TRBV6-5 with TRBJ2-7; a possible D gene is TRBD1 (6 bases). CDR3 length equals 13 residues. V lost 2 bases, J lost 2 bases, and 7 bases lay in between. Germline V lookup: CDR1 MNHEY, CDR2 SVGAGI. CDR3 amino acids: CASSYDRTYEQYF. CDR3 nucleotides: TGTGCCAGCAGTTACGACAGGACCTACGAGCAGTACTTC.

This clonotype was seen only a few times. The chain couples TRBV12-3 or TRBV12-4 to TRBJ2-1, with D unclear. The length of the CDR3 is 14 residues. The V end lost 5 bases, the J end lost 2 bases, and 10 bases lay between the germline ends. DNA for the CDR3: TGTGCCAGCAGTATTAATGACCCCTACAATGAGCAGTTCTTC. Its protein product is CASSINDPYNEQFF.

The genes are TRBV2 and TRBJ2-1; D possibly corresponds to TRBD1 (7 bases). This CDR3 has 15 amino acids. Germline loops: CDR1 SNHLY, CDR2 FYNNEI. V gave up 5 bases and J gave up 1 base, with 12 bases separating them. The CDR3 loop is CASSNRGGSYNEQFF. As DNA, the CDR3 is TGTGCCAGCAGTAACAGGGGAGGTTCCTACAATGAGCAGTTCTTC.

This clonotype was seen only a few times. The chain recombines TRBV5-1 with TRBJ2-3; TRBD1 aligns across 7 bases. Germline CDR1 is SGHRS and CDR2 is YFSETQ. The CDR3 runs to 15 residues. The J segment lost 4 bases and the V segment lost 6 bases, leaving 11 bases of the junction unmatched. The CDR3 DNA reads as TGCGCCAGCACCCCGCTAAGGGGGCGTTCAGATACGCAGTATTTT. Translation: CASTPLRGRSDTQYF.

Many counts were recorded for this clonotype. This chain uses TRBV11-2 with TRBJ2-3; 7 bases fit TRBD2. The V and J ends lost 7 bases and 3 bases, in that order; junction bases with no gene match: 13. The CDR3 sequence is 16 residues long. CDR1 and CDR2 (germline): SGHAT, FQNNGV. DNA of the CDR3: TGTGCCAGCACCCCTCCTGGGCTAGCGGTAACAGATACGCAGTATTTT. It encodes CASTPPGLAVTDTQYF. Full variable domain (outside the CDR3, taken from reference TRBV11-2 and TRBJ2-3): EAGVAQSPRYKIIEKRQSVAFWCNPISGHATLYWYQQILGQGPKLLIQFQNNGVVDDSQLPKDRFSAERLKGVDSTLKIQPAKLEDSAVYLCASTPPGLAVTDTQYFGPGTRLTVL.

The chain is built from TRBV29-1 and TRBJ1-1; D might be TRBD1 (6 bases). In germline, CDR1 is SQVTM, CDR2 ANQGSEA. The CDR3 sequence is 13 residues long. V was cut by 4 bases and J by 1 base, with 10 bases left in between. The CDR3 bases are TGCAGCGTTGTGCAGGGGACGAACACTGAAGCTTTCTTT. Protein: CSVVQGTNTEAFF.

The sample holds many counts of this clonotype. V usage is TRBV12-3 or TRBV12-4 and J usage is TRBJ2-7; TRBD2 matches at 10 bases. V gave up 8 bases and J gave up 5 bases; unmatched junction bases: 12. This CDR3 contains 15 residues. Here the CDR3 reads CASFRGPSGSHEQYF. In DNA, the CDR3 is TGTGCCAGCTTCCGAGGGCCTAGCGGGAGTCACGAGCAGTACTTC.

This chain joins TRBV6-5 and TRBJ1-2; tentatively, D is TRBD1 (6 bases). CDR3 length equals 14 residues. In germline, CDR1 is MNHEY, CDR2 SVGAGI. Deletions cut 6 bases from V and 8 bases from J, with 19 bases between. CDR3 DNA: TGTGCCAGCAGACCCACGACAGGCGCGGAAGGCTACACCTTC. This codes for CASRPTTGAEGYTF.

The V gene is TRBV10-3, the J gene TRBJ2-7; TRBD1 aligns across 7 bases. In germline, CDR1 is ENHRY, CDR2 SYGVKD. With V trimmed by 4 bases and J by 1 base, 4 bases remained unmatched. CDR3 length: 14 amino acids. The DNA of the CDR3 is TGTGCCATCAGTGCCCCGGACAGGTCCTACGAGCAGTACTTC. This gives the protein CAISAPDRSYEQYF.

In its sample, this clonotype was seen a few times. The V gene is TRBV12-3 or TRBV12-4, the J gene TRBJ2-6; 10 bases are shared with TRBD1. CDR3 length: 18 residues. V shed 8 bases, J shed 2 bases, and the junction held 12 bases outside the gene matches. The CDR3 bases are TGTGCCAGCCGGCGGGGGGACAGGGGTATGCCTGGGGCCAACGTCCTGACTTTC. Translating gives CASRRGDRGMPGANVLTF.

The chain is built from TRBV6-1 and TRBJ1-6; D unclear. V shed 0 bases and J shed 9 bases, with 6 bases lying between them. The CDR3 runs to 13 residues. CDR1 is MNHNS and CDR2 is SASEGT in the germline V gene. Here the CDR3 DNA reads TGTGCCAGCAGTGAAGCAGAGGGTTCACCCCTCCACTTT. This encodes CASSEAEGSPLHF.

This clonotype was seen ten or more times. The chain has TRBV12-3 or TRBV12-4 and TRBJ2-7; D remains unclear. The germline V and J ends were trimmed by 6 bases and 4 bases, with 7 bases remaining between them. This CDR3 region has 11 residues. The CDR3: CASSPYYEQYF. In DNA, the CDR3 is TGTGCCAGCAGCCCTTATTACGAGCAGTACTTC.

This clonotype was observed a handful of times. The chain combines TRBV4-1 with TRBJ1-2; TRBD1 might be the D (5 bases). V lost 0 bases, J lost 0 bases, and 23 bases lay in between. The CDR3 length is 20 residues. The germline CDR1 and CDR2 sequences are MGHRA and YSYEKL. CDR3 in amino acids: CASSQDQGLRGTQANYGYTF. The CDR3, as DNA: TGCGCCAGCAGCCAAGATCAAGGATTAAGAGGGACGCAAGCTAACTATGGCTACACCTTC.

As regards this clonotype: Compared with germline, one end of the junction differs, possibly owing to a read error. This rearrangement joins TRBV9 to TRBJ1-5; no firm D call. CDR1 and CDR2 from the germline V gene are SGDLS and YYNGEE. The length of the CDR3 is 13 residues. The CDR3 DNA reads TGTGCCGGCAGCGTAGCCCCCCGTCAGCCCCAGCATTTT. Translated: CAGSVAPRQPQHF.

The chain employs TRBV15 and TRBJ2-3; TRBD1 or TRBD2 may be the D gene (5 bases each). There are 13 residues in the CDR3. Germline V gene sequence: CDR1 LNHNV, CDR2 YYDKDF (reference sequence). Deletions cut 5 bases from V and 2 bases from J, with 8 bases between. DNA for the CDR3: TGTGCCACCAGCCGGGGACCCACAGATACGCAGTATTTT. It codes for CATSRGPTDTQYF.

The V gene is TRBV5-5, the J gene TRBJ1-6; D unclear. Trimming stripped 1 base from V and 7 bases from J, with 15 bases between. The germline CDR1 and CDR2 sequences are SGHKS and YYEKEE (reference sequence). The CDR3 is 16 amino acids. The CDR3 DNA follows: TGTGCCAGCAGCTTGCAAGGAGCAGGAGCAAATTCACCCCTCCACTTT. Protein sequence: CASSLQGAGANSPLHF.

With respect to this clonotype: Since the CDR3 does not end with the conserved phenylalanine or tryptophan, this likely comes from a read error. This chain connects TRBV6-5 to TRBJ2-3; D is unresolved. Trimming shortened V by 0 bases and J by 4 bases, and 5 bases separated the two germline ends. CDR3 length: 13 residues. Per the germline V gene, CDR1 is MNHEY and CDR2 is SVGAGI. CDR3 region: CASSYSIADTQYV. The CDR3 DNA is TGTGCCAGCAGTTACTCGATTGCAGATACGCAGTATGTT.

This clonotype was counted only a few times. The chain is built from TRBV11-2 and TRBJ2-1, with 8 nucleotides matching TRBD2. Germline V gene data show CDR1 as SGHAT and CDR2 as FQNNGV. The CDR3 is 17 amino acids. V shed 5 bases, J shed 7 bases, and the junction held 16 bases outside the gene matches. In DNA form, the CDR3 reads TGTGCCAGCAGCAACCCTCCGGGCCTAGCGGGTTTTAATGAGCAGTTCTTC. Residues: CASSNPPGLAGFNEQFF.

This clonotype has ten or more counts. The CDR3 loop reads CASSEIAGYQETQYF. For the CDR3, the DNA is TGTGCCAGCAGTGAAATAGCGGGGTACCAAGAGACCCAGTACTTC. The chain uses TRBV2 and TRBJ2-5; 8 bases agree with TRBD2. CDR1 is SNHLY, CDR2 FYNNEI, per germline. J was trimmed by 0 bases and V by 2 bases; bases with no gene match: 2. This CDR3 comprises 15 residues. Looking up the rest from reference TRBV2 and TRBJ2-5 gives the full variable domain: EPEVTQTPSHQVTQMGQEVILRCVPISNHLYFYWYRQILGQKVEFLVSFYNNEISEKSEIFDDQFSVERPDGSNFTLKIRSTKLEDSAMYFCASSEIAGYQETQYFGPGTRLLVL.

The V call is TRBV5-1, the J call TRBJ1-2; D might be TRBD1 (6 bases). V lost 8 bases and J lost 7, with 15 bases in between. Per germline, CDR1 SGHRS and CDR2 YFSETQ. The CDR3 has 12 residues. This CDR3 is CASRQDRLGYTF. For the CDR3, the DNA is TGCGCCAGTAGACAGGACCGTCTTGGCTACACCTTC.